Listed below are T cell receptor beta chains from one sample, sequenced in a study of patients and donors after allogeneic stem cell transplantation. A single record per CDR3 protein comes from TCRdb applying MiXCR to the RT-PCR reads. The repertoire holds around 150,000 distinct CDR3 sequences, with around 30% as singletons. The sequencing input was blood, either unsorted or a sorted T cell fraction (not recorded which). The receptors shown here come from a human donor who was either an allogeneic HSCT recipient or a stem cell or donor lymphocyte infusion donor (not recorded which). It is not recorded whose cells these are; they may come from a transplant donor. Both conserved end residues are part of each CDR3. Each record gives: J gene, V gene, clone size, D gene, CDR3 DNA, CDR3 protein. A D gene is named only where the DNA matches it firmly. Size values are once, few and many counts, or a class for expanded clones, and some rows have none.

j_gene: TRBJ1-2
v_gene: TRBV4-1
abundance: .
d_gene: .
CDR3nt: TGCGCCAGCAGCCATGCCGGCCTTAGGAGATCTCTACTATATAACTATGGCTACACCTTC
CDR3aa: CASSHAGLRRSLLYNYGYTF

j_gene: TRBJ1-2
v_gene: TRBV6-5
abundance: few
d_gene: TRBD1
CDR3nt: TGTGCCACCTGGGACAGGGTCGGATATGGCTACACCTTC
CDR3aa: CATWDRVGYGYTF

j_gene: TRBJ1-1
v_gene: TRBV12-3/TRBV12-4
abundance: .
d_gene: .
CDR3nt: TGTGCCAGCAGTTTATGGGGGGGGGCCGGAGCGGGTATGAACACTGAAGCTTTCTTT
CDR3aa: CASSLWGGAGAGMNTEAFF

j_gene: TRBJ2-1
v_gene: TRBV6-5
abundance: .
d_gene: TRBD2
CDR3nt: TGTGCCAGCAGACTAGCGGGAGGAAATGAGCAGTTCTTC
CDR3aa: CASRLAGGNEQFF

j_gene: TRBJ2-2
v_gene: TRBV7-8
abundance: .
d_gene: TRBD2
CDR3nt: TGTGCCAGCAGCTTAGGCGGTAGCGGGAGGGCGGCCGGGGAGCTGTTTTTT
CDR3aa: CASSLGGSGRAAGELFF

j_gene: TRBJ1-6
v_gene: TRBV6-5
abundance: once
d_gene: .
CDR3nt: TGTGCCAGCAGCCACCCTCGGACATTCGATAATTCACCCCTCCACTTT
CDR3aa: CASSHPRTFDNSPLHF

j_gene: TRBJ2-1
v_gene: TRBV10-3
abundance: .
d_gene: .
CDR3nt: TGTGCCATCAGTGCCAGCGTGGGGAGCGTTTCCTACAATGAGCAGTTCTTC
CDR3aa: CAISASVGSVSYNEQFF

j_gene: TRBJ1-2
v_gene: TRBV10-2
abundance: .
d_gene: .
CDR3nt: TGCGCCAGCAGTGCGGACGGATCGAACTATGGCTACACCTTC
CDR3aa: CASSADGSNYGYTF

j_gene: TRBJ2-7
v_gene: TRBV10-3
abundance: few
d_gene: .
CDR3nt: TGTGCCATCAGTGGCGGGGACAGCTCCTACGAGCAGTACTTC
CDR3aa: CAISGGDSSYEQYF

j_gene: TRBJ2-7
v_gene: TRBV4-1
abundance: few
d_gene: TRBD1
CDR3nt: TGCGCCAGCAGCCACCGGACAGGGAGCAACGAGCAGTACTTC
CDR3aa: CASSHRTGSNEQYF

j_gene: TRBJ2-1
v_gene: TRBV7-9
abundance: few
d_gene: .
CDR3nt: TGTGCCAGCAGCTTAGCGCCAGGGACATCCTACAATGAGCAGTTCTTC
CDR3aa: CASSLAPGTSYNEQFF

j_gene: TRBJ2-4
v_gene: TRBV4-2
abundance: few
d_gene: .
CDR3nt: TGTGCCAGCGCAAGTCGGGGTAGGGACATTCAGTACTTC
CDR3aa: CASASRGRDIQYF

j_gene: TRBJ2-1
v_gene: TRBV9
abundance: few
d_gene: .
CDR3nt: TGTGCCAGCAGCGTAGGGGTAAAAACCTACGGGACTCTAACCTACAATGAGCAGTTCTTC
CDR3aa: CASSVGVKTYGTLTYNEQFF

j_gene: TRBJ2-1
v_gene: TRBV4-2
abundance: .
d_gene: TRBD2
CDR3nt: TGTGCCAGCAGCCAAGGTGGGACTAGCGCCTCCTACAATGAGCAGTTCTTC
CDR3aa: CASSQGGTSASYNEQFF

j_gene: TRBJ1-1
v_gene: TRBV4-1
abundance: .
d_gene: .
CDR3nt: TGCGCCAGCAGCCAAGATTGGGCTCTGAACACTGAAGCTTTCTTT
CDR3aa: CASSQDWALNTEAFF

j_gene: TRBJ1-2
v_gene: TRBV5-4
abundance: .
d_gene: .
CDR3nt: TGTGCCAGCAGCTTACCACTTGGAAGTAACTATGGCTACACCTTC
CDR3aa: CASSLPLGSNYGYTF

j_gene: TRBJ2-1
v_gene: TRBV20-1
abundance: .
d_gene: TRBD2
CDR3nt: TGCAGTGCTTTAGAACCTAGCGGCGCCTACAATGAGCAGTTCTTC
CDR3aa: CSALEPSGAYNEQFF

j_gene: TRBJ1-2
v_gene: TRBV28
abundance: .
d_gene: .
CDR3nt: TGTGCCAGCGGGCGGACAGTCTATGGCTACACCTTC
CDR3aa: CASGRTVYGYTF

j_gene: TRBJ2-5
v_gene: TRBV20-1
abundance: .
d_gene: .
CDR3nt: TGCAGTGCTAGAGGGGGGTTAAGGGAGACCCAGTACTTC
CDR3aa: CSARGGLRETQYF

j_gene: TRBJ2-6
v_gene: TRBV24-1
abundance: .
d_gene: .
CDR3nt: TGTGCCACCAGTGATTGGGGCAACTCTGGGGCCAACGTCCTGACTTTC
CDR3aa: CATSDWGNSGANVLTF

j_gene: TRBJ1-5
v_gene: TRBV5-1
abundance: .
d_gene: TRBD1
CDR3nt: TGCGCCAGCAGCTTCGGACAGGGGGAGCAGCCCCAGCATTTT
CDR3aa: CASSFGQGEQPQHF

j_gene: TRBJ1-2
v_gene: TRBV12-3/TRBV12-4
abundance: .
d_gene: .
CDR3nt: TGTGCCAGCAGCCTAGTTGAAAGCTATGGCTACACCTTC
CDR3aa: CASSLVESYGYTF

j_gene: TRBJ1-2
v_gene: TRBV20-1
abundance: many
d_gene: .
CDR3nt: TGCAGTGCTAGAGGTGGCTACACCTTC
CDR3aa: CSARGGYTF

j_gene: TRBJ1-1
v_gene: TRBV7-2
abundance: many
d_gene: .
CDR3nt: TGTGCCAGCAGCCTTATTCTAGGGAACACTGAAGCTTTCTTT
CDR3aa: CASSLILGNTEAFF

j_gene: TRBJ1-2
v_gene: TRBV5-6
abundance: .
d_gene: TRBD1
CDR3nt: TGTGCCAGCAGGAAACCGGGACAGAGGCCCTATGGCTACACCTTC
CDR3aa: CASRKPGQRPYGYTF

j_gene: TRBJ1-3
v_gene: TRBV3-1
abundance: few
d_gene: .
CDR3nt: TGTGCCAGCAGCCAAGATAGAAGTCCTGGAAACACCATATATTTT
CDR3aa: CASSQDRSPGNTIYF

j_gene: TRBJ1-1
v_gene: TRBV2
abundance: .
d_gene: TRBD1
CDR3nt: TGTGCCAGCAGTTGGGGACAGTTTTTCGCTGAAGCTTTCTTT
CDR3aa: CASSWGQFFAEAFF

j_gene: TRBJ2-2
v_gene: TRBV29-1
abundance: few
d_gene: .
CDR3nt: TGCAGCGTTGAAGCAGCGAACACCGGGGAGCTGTTTTTT
CDR3aa: CSVEAANTGELFF

j_gene: TRBJ1-3
v_gene: TRBV30
abundance: many
d_gene: .
CDR3nt: TGTGCCTGGAACTTATTCTCTGGAAACACCATATATTTT
CDR3aa: CAWNLFSGNTIYF

j_gene: TRBJ2-1
v_gene: TRBV20-1
abundance: .
d_gene: .
CDR3nt: TGCAGTGCTACGACCGGGGGTGTGGATGAGCAGTTCTTC
CDR3aa: CSATTGGVDEQFF

j_gene: TRBJ2-7
v_gene: TRBV5-6
abundance: .
d_gene: TRBD1
CDR3nt: TGTGCCAGCAGCTTGGGGGACAGGCGCTACGAGCAGTACTTC
CDR3aa: CASSLGDRRYEQYF

j_gene: TRBJ1-2
v_gene: TRBV5-1
abundance: many
d_gene: .
CDR3nt: TGCGCCAGCAGCTTGGATAGAGGGGACTATGGCTACACCTTC
CDR3aa: CASSLDRGDYGYTF

j_gene: TRBJ2-5
v_gene: TRBV12-3/TRBV12-4
abundance: .
d_gene: .
CDR3nt: TGTGCCAGCAGTTTCGGTACGGGGCCGGAGGAGACCCAGTACTTC
CDR3aa: CASSFGTGPEETQYF

j_gene: TRBJ1-5
v_gene: TRBV7-2
abundance: few
d_gene: .
CDR3nt: TGTGCCAGCAGCTTAGCGGGTGGAATCAATCAGCCCCAGCATTTT
CDR3aa: CASSLAGGINQPQHF

j_gene: TRBJ2-7
v_gene: TRBV4-1
abundance: few
d_gene: .
CDR3nt: TGCGCCAGCAGCCAAGAATCGGAGGGAAGGAGCTACGAGCAGTACTTC
CDR3aa: CASSQESEGRSYEQYF